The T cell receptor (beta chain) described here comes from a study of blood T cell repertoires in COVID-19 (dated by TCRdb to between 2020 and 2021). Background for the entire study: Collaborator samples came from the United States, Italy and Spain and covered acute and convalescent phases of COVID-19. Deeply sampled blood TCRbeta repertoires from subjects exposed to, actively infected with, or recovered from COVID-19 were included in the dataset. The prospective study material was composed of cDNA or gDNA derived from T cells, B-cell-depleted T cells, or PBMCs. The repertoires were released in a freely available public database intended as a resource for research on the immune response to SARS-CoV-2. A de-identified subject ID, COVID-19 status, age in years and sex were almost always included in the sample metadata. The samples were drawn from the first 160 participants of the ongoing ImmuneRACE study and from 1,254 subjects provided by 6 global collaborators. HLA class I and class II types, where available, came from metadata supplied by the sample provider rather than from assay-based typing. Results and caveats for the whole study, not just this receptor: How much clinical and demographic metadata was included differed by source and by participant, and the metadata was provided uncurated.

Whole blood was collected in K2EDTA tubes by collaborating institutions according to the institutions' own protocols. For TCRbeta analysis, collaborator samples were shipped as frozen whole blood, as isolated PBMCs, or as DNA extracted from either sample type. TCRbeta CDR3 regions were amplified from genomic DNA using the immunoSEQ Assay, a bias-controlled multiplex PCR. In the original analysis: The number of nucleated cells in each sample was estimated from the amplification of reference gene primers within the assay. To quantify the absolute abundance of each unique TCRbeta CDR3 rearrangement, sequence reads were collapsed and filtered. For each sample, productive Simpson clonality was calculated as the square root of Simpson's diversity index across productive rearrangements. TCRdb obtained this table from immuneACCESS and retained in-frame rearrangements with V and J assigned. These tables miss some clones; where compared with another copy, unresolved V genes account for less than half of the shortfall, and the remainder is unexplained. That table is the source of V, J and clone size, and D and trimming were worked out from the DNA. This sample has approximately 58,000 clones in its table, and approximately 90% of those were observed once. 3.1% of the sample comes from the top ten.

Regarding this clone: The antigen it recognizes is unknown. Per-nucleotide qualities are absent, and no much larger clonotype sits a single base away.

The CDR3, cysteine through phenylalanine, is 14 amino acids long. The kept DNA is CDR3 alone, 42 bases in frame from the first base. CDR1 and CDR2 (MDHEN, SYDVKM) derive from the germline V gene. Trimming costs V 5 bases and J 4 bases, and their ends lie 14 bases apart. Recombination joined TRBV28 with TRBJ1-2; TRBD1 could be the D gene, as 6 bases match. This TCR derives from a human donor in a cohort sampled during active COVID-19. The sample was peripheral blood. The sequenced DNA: TGTGCCAGCAGTCCCACAGGGTCCGGCTATGGCTACACCTTC. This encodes CASSPTGSGYGYTF.